The rows below give T cell receptor beta chains drawn from one sample of a study of T cells after yellow fever vaccination. TCRdb called the 5' RACE reads again in MiXCR, with one record for every CDR3 protein. Of almost 600,000 distinct CDR3 sequences listed, approximately 15% were seen once; the top ten hold more than 12%. The specimen comprised PBMCs, sampled on the day of the yellow fever booster vaccination. The receptor set was obtained from a man aged 30 to 39 who received the YFV17D yellow fever vaccine. Both conserved end residues are part of each CDR3. D genes are given only for firm matches. Size values are once, few and many counts, or a class for expanded clones, and some rows have none.

>13|TRBV11-2|-|TRBJ2-5|-
TGTGCCAGCAGCCGTGGAGAGTGGGAGACCCAGTACTTC
CASSRGEWETQYF
>11|TRBV30|-|TRBJ1-2|few
TGTGCCTGGCAGACTCAGGGGGGCTACACCTTC
CAWQTQGGYTF
>12|TRBV30|TRBD1|TRBJ1-2|-
TGTGCCTGGGGCCGGGACAGAGGCGGCTACACCTTC
CAWGRDRGGYTF
>11|TRBV7-3|-|TRBJ2-7|few
TGTGCCAGCGGGGACGGCTACGAGCAGTACTTC
CASGDGYEQYF
>15|TRBV5-1|-|TRBJ1-4|few
TGCGCCAGCAGGCGTGAGCTTGGGGCCGGCGAAAAACTGTTTTTT
CASRRELGAGEKLFF
>18|TRBV4-3|-|TRBJ2-1|few
TGCGCCAGCAGCCAAGATTGGGGTAGCGGTATCTCCTACAATGAGCAGTTCTTC
CASSQDWGSGISYNEQFF
>15|TRBV5-6|TRBD2|TRBJ2-1|-
TGTGCCAGCAGCTTAGGAAGCGGGAGGGTTAATGAGCAGTTCTTC
CASSLGSGRVNEQFF
>16|TRBV4-3|-|TRBJ2-7|few
TGCGCCAGCAGCCAAGAATGGGCTCCAGCCTCCTACGAGCAGTACTTC
CASSQEWAPASYEQYF
>15|TRBV5-1|-|TRBJ1-4|-
TGCGCCAGCAGCTTATCCCCGGGGCTAAATGAAAAACTGTTTTTT
CASSLSPGLNEKLFF
>17|TRBV5-1|TRBD2|TRBJ2-3|few
TGCGCCAGCAGGACTTCCTCTCCGGGACTAGTCTTAGATACGCAGTATTTT
CASRTSSPGLVLDTQYF
>15|TRBV7-8|TRBD2|TRBJ2-7|-
TGTGCCAGCAGCCGACTAGCGGGAAAGGGCTACGAGCAGTACTTC
CASSRLAGKGYEQYF
>14|TRBV18|TRBD1|TRBJ1-1|-
TGTGCCAGCTCACCACGATCAGGGGGGCCAGAAGCTTTCTTT
CASSPRSGGPEAFF
>13|TRBV20-1|TRBD1|TRBJ2-3|few
TGCAGTGCTAGTGACAGGGGCACAGATACGCAGTATTTT
CSASDRGTDTQYF
>16|TRBV7-3|-|TRBJ2-1|-
TGTGCCAGCAGCCCCGGACGGCATAGCTCCTACAATGAGCAGTTCTTC
CASSPGRHSSYNEQFF
>14|TRBV28|TRBD1|TRBJ1-1|-
TGTGCCAGCAGCCTGTCAGGGGGGACGACTGAAGCTTTCTTT
CASSLSGGTTEAFF
>13|TRBV28|-|TRBJ1-5|-
TGTGCCAGCAGTGGGAGGGTCCCCGCGCCCCAGCATTTT
CASSGRVPAPQHF
>13|TRBV7-2|-|TRBJ1-4|-
TGTGCCAGCAGGCAAACACGAGGTGAAAAACTGTTTTTT
CASRQTRGEKLFF
>16|TRBV7-2|TRBD2|TRBJ2-7|-
TGTGCCAGCAGCTCTACCCATGGGGGTAGCGGGCGCGCCGTTTACTTC
CASSSTHGGSGRAVYF
>14|TRBV28|-|TRBJ1-2|-
TGTGCCAGCAGTTTGGGGTATCAAAGGAATGGCTACACCTTC
CASSLGYQRNGYTF
>14|TRBV28|TRBD2|TRBJ2-3|-
TGTGCCAGCAGAAAAGCGGGGGGGGGAGATACGCAGTATTTT
CASRKAGGGDTQYF
>15|TRBV11-1|-|TRBJ2-7|-
TGTGCCAGCAGCCACGGGGGCAGGTCCGCCTACGAGCAGTACTTC
CASSHGGRSAYEQYF
>16|TRBV6-1|-|TRBJ1-5|-
TGTGCCAGCAGTCCCGACCTACCCCGTCTCAATCAGCCCCAGCATTTT
CASSPDLPRLNQPQHF
>14|TRBV5-1|-|TRBJ2-2|-
TGCGCCAGCAGCCCCAGATATCCACCGGAGGAGCTGTTTTTT
CASSPRYPPEELFF
>18|TRBV18|TRBD1|TRBJ1-1|-
TGTGCCAGCTCAGCTCGGGTCGGACAGGGGGGTCGAGCCACTGAAGCTTTCTTT
CASSARVGQGGRATEAFF
>15|TRBV20-1|-|TRBJ2-1|-
TGCAGTGCCCAGTGGGCTAGCAGCGGAAGGAATGAGCAGTTCTTC
CSAQWASSGRNEQFF
>13|TRBV9|-|TRBJ2-1|few
TGTGCCAGCAGCACTTCAGCGGAGAGTGAGCAGTTCTTC
CASSTSAESEQFF
>13|TRBV20-1|-|TRBJ2-7|-
TGCAGTGCTAGTCTGACAGCCAACTACGAGCAGTACTTC
CSASLTANYEQYF
>11|TRBV7-2|-|TRBJ2-4|few
TGTGCCAGCGGCACTGGAAACATTCAGTACTTC
CASGTGNIQYF